This passage covers 5 T cell receptor beta chains from one sample sequenced in a study of graft-versus-host responses after intestinal transplantation. Their target antigens are unknown. Repertoires were generated with immunoSEQ multiplex PCR, while TCRdb's copy carries only in-frame clones and drops some. The table records 90,000 to 120,000 clones, roughly 87% of them present only once. Sequenced material: unstimulated CD4+ T cells sorted from spleen or lymph node cells, taken before transplant. These TCRs come from a human donor who was the organ donor for an intestinal transplant.

This chain uses TRBV9 with TRBJ2-7; 7 bases line up with TRBD1. V was pared by 3 bases and J by 0 bases, with 3 bases of the junction left unmatched. The CDR3 totals 14 residues. CDR1 and CDR2 (germline): SGDLS, YYNGEE. The CDR3 protein is CASSDGDSSYEQYF. CDR3 bases: TGTGCCAGCAGCGACGGGGACAGCTCCTACGAGCAGTACTTC.

This clone has a handful of counts. This chain joins TRBV19 and TRBJ2-3; D not certain. Trimming removed 9 bases at V and 2 bases at J, with 12 bases between. The CDR3 has 13 residues. Germline V gives CDR1 LNHDA, CDR2 SQIVND (reference sequence). The CDR3 sequence: CASSSPITDTQYF. Written as DNA, the CDR3 is TGTGCCAGCTCGAGCCCTATCACAGATACGCAGTATTTT.

The chain has TRBV5-5 and TRBJ1-2; the D is unclear. V lost 0 bases to trimming and J lost 4 bases, with 10 bases between them. This CDR3 is built from 14 residues. Germline CDR1 is SGHKS and CDR2 is YYEKEE (reference sequence). The CDR3 region is CASSLGASSYGYTF. CDR3 sequence (DNA): TGTGCCAGCAGCTTGGGGGCCAGCTCCTATGGCTACACCTTC.

V usage is TRBV7-9 and J usage is TRBJ1-1; 7 nucleotides agree with TRBD1. V shed 6 bases, J shed 5 bases, and the junction held 9 bases outside the gene matches. There are 14 residues in the CDR3. The germline CDR1 and CDR2 sequences are SEHNR and FQNEAQ (reference sequence). The CDR3 sequence is CASSLEQGKTEAFF. DNA of the CDR3: TGTGCCAGCAGTCTTGAACAGGGGAAAACTGAAGCTTTCTTT.

The chain has TRBV6-1 and TRBJ1-1, with TRBD1 matching over 8 bases. V lost 6 bases to trimming and J lost 5 bases; unmatched junction nucleotides: 2. Germline lookup yields CDR1 MNHNS and CDR2 SASEGT. This CDR3 is 12 amino acids long. The DNA for the CDR3 is TGTGCCAGCAGATACAGGGGGACTGAAGCTTTCTTT. Protein: CASRYRGTEAFF.